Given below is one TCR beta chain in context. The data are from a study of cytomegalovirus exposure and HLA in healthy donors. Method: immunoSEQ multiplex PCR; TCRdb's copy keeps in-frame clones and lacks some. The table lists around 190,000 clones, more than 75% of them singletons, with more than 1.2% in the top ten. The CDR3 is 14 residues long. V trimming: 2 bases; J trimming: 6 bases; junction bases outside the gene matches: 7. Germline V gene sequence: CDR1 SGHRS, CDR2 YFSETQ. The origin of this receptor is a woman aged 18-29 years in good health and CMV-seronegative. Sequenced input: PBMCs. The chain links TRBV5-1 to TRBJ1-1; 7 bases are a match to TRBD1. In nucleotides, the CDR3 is TGCGCCAGCAGCTTTTACAGGGGAAGCGCTGAAGCTTTCTTT. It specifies CASSFYRGSAEAFF.